Below, 9 T cell receptor beta chains from the same sample are listed, as sequenced in a study of blood T cell repertoires in COVID-19. Profiling relied on immunoSEQ multiplex PCR, and the TCRdb table lists in-frame clones only, not all of them. The top ten clones hold roughly 37% of a sample with 90,000 to 110,000 clones, approximately 80% of them seen once. The sample consisted of peripheral blood. These receptors originate from a man at least 80 years old with acute or convalescent COVID-19.

The J gene is TRBJ1-5, the V gene TRBV7-9; the D gene is possibly TRBD1 (5 bases). Germline V CDR1 and CDR2: SEHNR, FQNEAQ (reference sequence). The CDR3 extends over 14 amino acids. Trimming cost V 5 bases and J 3 bases, with 11 bases left between them. This chain's CDR3 is CASSQDTINQPQHF. The CDR3 DNA is TGTGCCAGCAGCCAGGACACTATCAATCAGCCCCAGCATTTT.

The chain recombines TRBV5-1 with TRBJ2-3; 7 positions match TRBD1. From germline, CDR1 is SGHRS and CDR2 YFSETQ. V was clipped by 4 bases and J by 4 bases; unmatched bases: 12. This CDR3 is 16 amino acids long. The CDR3 loop reads CASSLGISGGPDTQYF. The CDR3 DNA reads TGCGCCAGCAGCCTAGGGATCTCAGGGGGTCCAGATACGCAGTATTTT.

V gene TRBV6-5 combines with J gene TRBJ1-5; 7 nucleotides agree with TRBD1. CDR3 length: 13 amino acids. After removal of 6 bases from V and 5 bases from J, the junction contained 4 bases not matched to a gene. The germline V gene encodes CDR1 MNHEY and CDR2 SVGAGI. Written as DNA, the CDR3 is TGTGCCAGCAGAGAGACAGGGTATCAGCCCCAGCATTTT. This encodes CASRETGYQPQHF.

For this clone: One junction end does not reproduce the germline sequence, and a read error may be involved. In DNA form, the CDR3 reads TGTGCCAGCAGCTTATCGGGACAAGGGACCCAGTACTTC. It translates to CASSLSGQGTQYF. This rearrangement joins TRBV5-4 to TRBJ2-5; TRBD1 is a possible D gene (6 bases). The V gene's germline CDR1 is SGHNT and CDR2 YYREEE (reference sequence). The CDR3 has 13 amino acids.

J is TRBJ2-7 and V is TRBV18; 7 positions agree with TRBD1. Germline V CDR1 and CDR2: KGHSH, LQKENI. After removal of 6 bases from V and 6 bases from J, the junction contained 11 bases not matched to a gene. The CDR3 is 14 amino acids. The CDR3: CASSPLQGTAEQYF. Written as DNA, the CDR3 is TGTGCCAGCTCCCCATTACAGGGGACCGCCGAGCAGTACTTC.

In its sample, this clone was seen once. The chain couples TRBV5-1 to TRBJ2-7; 8 bases fit TRBD1. V dropped 7 bases and J dropped 1; count of bases not matched to a gene: 13. CDR1 SGHRS and CDR2 YFSETQ come from the germline V gene. CDR3 size: 16 residues. The CDR3 DNA reads as TGCGCCAGCGCCTCTTCAGCTAGGACAGGGTCCTACGAGCAGTACTTC. This encodes CASASSARTGSYEQYF.

This sequence joins TRBV3-1 (or the pseudogene TRBV3-2) and TRBJ2-5, with 7 bases identical to TRBD1. Germline V gene sequence: CDR1 LGHDT, CDR2 YNNKEL (reference sequence). V shed 4 bases, J shed 2 bases, and the junction held 4 bases outside the gene matches. The CDR3 runs to 14 residues. The CDR3 DNA reads TGTGCCAGCAGCCCCTACAGGGGACAAGAGACCCAGTACTTC. Its translation: CASSPYRGQETQYF.

The chain links TRBV5-5 to TRBJ1-1, with TRBD1 as a possible D gene (6 bases). CDR1 is SGHKS and CDR2 is YYEKEE in the germline V gene (reference sequence). The ends were cut back, 0 bases at V and 4 bases at J, with 10 bases in the middle. This CDR3 spans 14 amino acids. The CDR3 nucleotides are TGTGCCAGCAGCTTGGTAAGGGGGATCACTGAAGCTTTCTTT. Translated, it gives CASSLVRGITEAFF.

The rearrangement uses TRBV16 and TRBJ2-7; no definite D call. CDR3 size: 12 residues. The germline gives CDR1 KGHSY, CDR2 FQNENV. Trimming took off 2 bases at V and 6 bases at J, with 8 bases between the two ends. CDR3: CASSQTPGEQYF. The CDR3, as DNA: TGTGCCAGCAGCCAAACCCCAGGCGAGCAGTACTTC.